A single TCR beta chain is shown here with its context. This entry belongs to a study of blood T cell repertoires in COVID-19. Across the study: T cells, B-cell-depleted T cells, or PBMCs provided the cDNA or gDNA that served as material.

The germline gives CDR1 SGHVS, CDR2 FNYEAQ. With 5 bases removed from V and 2 bases from J, the gap between germline ends came to 8 bases. This CDR3 contains 13 residues. Authors' processing steps: Cell counts per sample came from amplifying reference gene primers. Libraries were prepared by immunoSEQ multiplex PCR; TCRdb keeps only in-frame clonotypes and omits some of them. V, J and clone size are taken as reported in that table, and D and trimming were inferred from the DNA itself. In the table there are roughly 250,000 clones, about nine tenths of which are singletons. The chain joins TRBV7-6 to TRBJ2-3; no firm D call. Sequencing input: peripheral blood. This TCR came from a man between 60 and 75 years old who had recovered from COVID-19. The CDR3 sequence is CASSAQSTDTQYF. The CDR3 DNA reads TGTGCCAGCAGCGCCCAGTCCACAGATACGCAGTATTTT.